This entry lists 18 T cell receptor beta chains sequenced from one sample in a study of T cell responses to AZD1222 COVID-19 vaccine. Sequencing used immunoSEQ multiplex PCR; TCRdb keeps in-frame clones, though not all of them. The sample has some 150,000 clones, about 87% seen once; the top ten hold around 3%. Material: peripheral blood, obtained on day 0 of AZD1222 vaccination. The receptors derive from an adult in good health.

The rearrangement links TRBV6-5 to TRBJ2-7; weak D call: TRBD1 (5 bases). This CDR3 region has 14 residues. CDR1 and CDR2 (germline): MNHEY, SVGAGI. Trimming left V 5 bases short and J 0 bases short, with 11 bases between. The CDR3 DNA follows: TGTGCCAGCAGTAAGACAGTGAGCTCCTACGAGCAGTACTTC. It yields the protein CASSKTVSSYEQYF.

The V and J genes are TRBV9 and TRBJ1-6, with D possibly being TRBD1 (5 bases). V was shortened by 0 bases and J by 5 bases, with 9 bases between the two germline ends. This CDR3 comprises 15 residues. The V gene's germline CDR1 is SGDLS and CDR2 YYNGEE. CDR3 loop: CASSVGGGDNSPLHF. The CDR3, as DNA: TGTGCCAGCAGCGTAGGAGGAGGGGATAATTCACCCCTCCACTTT.

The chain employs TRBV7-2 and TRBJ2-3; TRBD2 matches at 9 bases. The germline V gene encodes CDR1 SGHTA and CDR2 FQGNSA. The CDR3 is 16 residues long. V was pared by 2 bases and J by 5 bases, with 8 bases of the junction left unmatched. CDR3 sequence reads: CASSLNAGGTGDTQYF. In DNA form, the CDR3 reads TGTGCCAGCAGCTTAAATGCGGGGGGGACGGGAGATACGCAGTATTTT.

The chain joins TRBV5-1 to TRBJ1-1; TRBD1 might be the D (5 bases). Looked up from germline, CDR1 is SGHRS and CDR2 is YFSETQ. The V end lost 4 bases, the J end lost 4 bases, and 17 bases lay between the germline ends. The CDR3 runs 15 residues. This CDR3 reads CASSPGVSWVTEAFF. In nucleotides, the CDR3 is TGCGCCAGCAGCCCGGGGGTGTCATGGGTCACTGAAGCTTTCTTT.

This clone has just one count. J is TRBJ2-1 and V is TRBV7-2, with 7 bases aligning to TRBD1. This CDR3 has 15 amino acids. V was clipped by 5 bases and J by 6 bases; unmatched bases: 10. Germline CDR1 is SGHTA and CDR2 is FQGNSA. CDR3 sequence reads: CASSPDRAVVNEQFF. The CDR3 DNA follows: TGTGCCAGCAGCCCCGACAGGGCGGTAGTCAATGAGCAGTTCTTC.

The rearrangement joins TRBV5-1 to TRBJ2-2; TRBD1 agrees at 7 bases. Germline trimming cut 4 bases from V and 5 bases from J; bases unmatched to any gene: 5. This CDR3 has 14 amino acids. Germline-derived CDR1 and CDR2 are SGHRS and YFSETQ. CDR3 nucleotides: TGCGCCAGCAGCGGGGGACAGCTAACCGGGGAGCTGTTTTTT. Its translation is CASSGGQLTGELFF.

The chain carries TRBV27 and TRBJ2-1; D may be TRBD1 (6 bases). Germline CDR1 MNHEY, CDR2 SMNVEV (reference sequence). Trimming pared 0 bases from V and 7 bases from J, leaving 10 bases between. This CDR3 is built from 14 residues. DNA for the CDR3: TGTGCCAGCAGTTTATCCAGGGGTAGGAATGAGCAGTTCTTC. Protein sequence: CASSLSRGRNEQFF.

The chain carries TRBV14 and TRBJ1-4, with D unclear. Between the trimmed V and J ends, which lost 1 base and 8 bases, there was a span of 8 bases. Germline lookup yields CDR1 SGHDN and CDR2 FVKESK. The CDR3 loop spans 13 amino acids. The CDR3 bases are TGTGCCAGCAGCCAAGCAATCGGAGAAAAACTGTTTTTT. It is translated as CASSQAIGEKLFF.

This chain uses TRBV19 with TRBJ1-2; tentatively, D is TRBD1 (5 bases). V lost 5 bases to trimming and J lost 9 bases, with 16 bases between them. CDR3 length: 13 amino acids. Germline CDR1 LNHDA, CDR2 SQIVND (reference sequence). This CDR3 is CASSAGQQMRYTF. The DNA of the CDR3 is TGTGCCAGTAGTGCGGGGCAGCAAATGCGCTACACCTTC.

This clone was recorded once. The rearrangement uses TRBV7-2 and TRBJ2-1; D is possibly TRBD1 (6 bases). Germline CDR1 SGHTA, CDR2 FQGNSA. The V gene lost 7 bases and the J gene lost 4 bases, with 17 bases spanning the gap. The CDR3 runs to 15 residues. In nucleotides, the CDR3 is TGTGCCAGCACCCCCCGAAGGGACACTTACAATGAGCAGTTCTTC. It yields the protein CASTPRRDTYNEQFF.

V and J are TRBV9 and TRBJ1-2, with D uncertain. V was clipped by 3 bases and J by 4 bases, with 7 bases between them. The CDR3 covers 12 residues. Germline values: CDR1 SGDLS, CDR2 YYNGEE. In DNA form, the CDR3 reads TGTGCCAGCAGCGGAGGACGCTATGGCTACACCTTC. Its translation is CASSGGRYGYTF. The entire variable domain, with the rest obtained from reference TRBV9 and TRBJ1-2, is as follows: DSGVTQTPKHLITATGQRVTLRCSPRSGDLSVYWYQQSLDQGLQFLIQYYNGEERAKGNILERFSAQQFPDLHSELNLSSLELGDSALYFCASSGGRYGYTFGSGTRLTVV.

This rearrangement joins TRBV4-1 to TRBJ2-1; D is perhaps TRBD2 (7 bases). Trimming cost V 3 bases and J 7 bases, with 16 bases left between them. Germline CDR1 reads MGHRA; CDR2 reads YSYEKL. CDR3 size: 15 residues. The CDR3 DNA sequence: TGCGCCAGCAGCCAGGCCGGGGGGCTGGGGAATGAGCAGTTCTTC. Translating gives CASSQAGGLGNEQFF.

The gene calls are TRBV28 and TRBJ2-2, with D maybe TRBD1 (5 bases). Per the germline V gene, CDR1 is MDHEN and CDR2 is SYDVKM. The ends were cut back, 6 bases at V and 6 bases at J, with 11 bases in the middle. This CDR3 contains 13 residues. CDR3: CASSLTGPGELFF. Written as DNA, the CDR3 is TGTGCCAGCAGCCTCACAGGTCCCGGGGAGCTGTTTTTT.

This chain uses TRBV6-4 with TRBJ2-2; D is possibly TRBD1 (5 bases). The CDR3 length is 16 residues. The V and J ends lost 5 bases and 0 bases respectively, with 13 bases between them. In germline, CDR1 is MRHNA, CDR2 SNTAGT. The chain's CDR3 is CASSPRQSANTGELFF. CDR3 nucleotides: TGTGCCAGCAGTCCGCGACAGTCCGCGAACACCGGGGAGCTGTTTTTT.

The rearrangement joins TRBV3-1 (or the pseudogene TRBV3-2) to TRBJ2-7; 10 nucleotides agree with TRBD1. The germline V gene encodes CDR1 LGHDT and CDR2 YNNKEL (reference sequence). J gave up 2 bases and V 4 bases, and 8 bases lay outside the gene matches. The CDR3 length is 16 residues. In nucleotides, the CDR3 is TGTGCCAGCAGCCCGGGGACAGGGGAGGGTCCCTACGAGCAGTACTTC. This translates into CASSPGTGEGPYEQYF.

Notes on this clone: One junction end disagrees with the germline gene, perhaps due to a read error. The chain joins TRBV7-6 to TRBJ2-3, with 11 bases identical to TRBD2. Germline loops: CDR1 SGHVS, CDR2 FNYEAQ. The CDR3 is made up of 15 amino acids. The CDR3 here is CASSLAGGSTDTQYF. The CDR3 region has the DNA TGTGCCAGCAGCCTAGCGGGGGGAAGCACAGATACGCAGTATTTT.

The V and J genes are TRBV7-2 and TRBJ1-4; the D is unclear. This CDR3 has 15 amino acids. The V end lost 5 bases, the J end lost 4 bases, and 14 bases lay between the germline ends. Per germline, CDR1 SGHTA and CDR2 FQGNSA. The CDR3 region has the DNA TGTGCCAGCAGCCCCCTAGCCTGGGGTAATGAAAAACTGTTTTTT. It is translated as CASSPLAWGNEKLFF. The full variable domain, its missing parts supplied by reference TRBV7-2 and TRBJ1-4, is GAGVSQSPSNKVTEKGKDVELRCDPISGHTALYWYRQSLGQGLEFLIYFQGNSAPDKSGLPSDRFSAERTGGSVSTLTIQRTQQEDSAVYLCASSPLAWGNEKLFFGSGTQLSVL.

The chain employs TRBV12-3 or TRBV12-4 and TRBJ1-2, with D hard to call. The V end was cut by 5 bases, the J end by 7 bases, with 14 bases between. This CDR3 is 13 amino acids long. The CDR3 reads CASSTRVLSGYTF. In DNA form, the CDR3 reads TGTGCCAGCAGTACAAGGGTTCTTTCTGGCTACACCTTC.